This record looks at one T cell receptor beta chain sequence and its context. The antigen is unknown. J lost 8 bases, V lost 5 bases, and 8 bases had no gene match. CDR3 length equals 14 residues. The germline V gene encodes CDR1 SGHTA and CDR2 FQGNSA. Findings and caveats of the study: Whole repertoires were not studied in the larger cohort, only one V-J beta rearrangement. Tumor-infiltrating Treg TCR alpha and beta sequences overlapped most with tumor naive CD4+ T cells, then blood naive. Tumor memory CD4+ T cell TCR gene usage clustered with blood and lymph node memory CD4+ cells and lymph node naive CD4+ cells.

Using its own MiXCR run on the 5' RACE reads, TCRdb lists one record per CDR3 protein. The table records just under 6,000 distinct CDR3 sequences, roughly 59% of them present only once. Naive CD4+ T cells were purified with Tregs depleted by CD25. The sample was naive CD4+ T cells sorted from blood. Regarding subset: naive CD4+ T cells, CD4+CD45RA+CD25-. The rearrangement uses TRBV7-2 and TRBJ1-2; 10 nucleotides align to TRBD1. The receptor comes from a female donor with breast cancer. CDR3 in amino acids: CASSRRQGAGGYTF. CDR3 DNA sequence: TGTGCCAGCAGCCGCAGACAGGGGGCTGGAGGCTACACCTTC.